This TCR beta chain was found in a study of T cells expressing NK-cell markers (dated by TCRdb to the early 2020s). Background on the whole study: Under 10 donors provided sorted CD3+CD56+NKG2C+, CD3+CD56+NKG2C- and CD3+CD56-NKG2C+ T-cell subsets, whose TCR beta-chain repertoires were profiled. The study sequenced eight donors, all healthy volunteers chosen at random: three men and five women. The libraries were sequenced on Illumina HiSeq 2000/2500, MiSeq or NextSeq, producing 2 x 150 bp reads. Among the eight sequenced donors, seven were HCMV-seropositive and one was HCMV-seronegative. Study-level results and caveats: In a handful of donors, the dominant CD3+CD56+NKG2C+ clonotypes were among the top 10 CD8+ clonotypes and accounted for about 1.0-7.5% of CD8+ T cells. It remained unclear whether the expanded NKG2C-expressing T cell clones were specific for HCMV antigens. Those dominant clonotypes were again the most abundant among CD3+CD56-NKG2C+ cells in a handful of donors, at roughly 25-65%.

Sequencing was performed on an Illumina HiSeq 2000. TCR beta cDNA libraries were made by 5'RACE template switching that added a universal primer site and unique molecular identifiers. Priming for cDNA synthesis came from the TCR beta constant segment, and two successive PCR amplification steps followed. The authors' analysis ran thus. Reads were demultiplexed and grouped by UMI with MIGEC, and clonotypes were assembled and quantified with MiTCR. To exclude erroneous sequences, any TCR cDNA sequence not supported by at least two reads was discarded. The tcR package was used for downstream repertoire analysis, and clonotypes were matched between fractions using CDR3 nucleotide sequence together with V segment. Antigen specificity was annotated against VDJdb with VDJmatch, allowing one amino acid substitution in CDR3. Once TCRdb had reprocessed the reads, it stored one entry per CDR3 protein sequence and supplied no DNA. TCRdb, not the authors, supplied the V and J calls. The record for this sample contains about 550,000 distinct CDR3 sequences. Less than 4.5% of the sample rests with the top ten.

On this clonotype: The specificity of this receptor is unknown.

To determine HCMV serostatus, a commercial ELISA kit was used to detect HCMV-specific IgG in serum. Peripheral blood mononuclear cells were isolated from blood by Ficoll density gradient centrifugation. The sequencing sample was made of blood T cells: a sorted CD56 or NKG2C T cell subset, CD4+ or CD8+ T cells, or bulk PBMC T cells (not recorded which). The receptor's source is a man younger than 30 in good health. Donor details come from another sample of the same person, matched by shared clones.

The CDR3 loop reads CASSLGLAGSTTYNEQFF. This sequence uses TRBV5-1 and TRBJ2-1. Including cysteine and phenylalanine, the CDR3 has 18 amino acids. A DNA sequence was not provided. The CDR1 and CDR2 encoded by the germline V gene are SGHRS and YFSETQ.